This TCR beta chain was captured in a study of cytomegalovirus exposure and HLA in healthy donors. Study information: An earlier analysis identified more than 95 million unique TCR beta sequences in about 200 million T cells. General study points: Researchers catalogued some 160 TCR beta chains as cytomegalovirus-associated. A later analysis appeared to link common viral pathogens to several of the most significant clusters. HLA alleles were associated with 15,000 to 20,000 TCR beta sequences in a later analysis at 0.05 false discovery rate.

Use of 60 Vbeta and 13 Jbeta primers characterized the PCR. Profiled with immunoSEQ multiplex PCR; TCRdb holds only in-frame clones, not every one. The sample totals around 200,000 clones. CDR1 and CDR2 (germline): SGDLS, YYNGEE. V gave up 3 bases and J gave up 3 bases; unmatched junction bases: 5. This CDR3 has 15 amino acids. For this clone: The antigen is unknown.

The sequenced sample was PBMCs. The chain recombines TRBV9 with TRBJ2-7; TRBD1 matches 11 bases. This clonotype was obtained from a woman aged 25 to 45 in good health and CMV-seropositive. CDR3 in amino acids: CASSASGTGGYEQYF. For the CDR3, the DNA is TGTGCCAGCAGCGCCTCCGGGACAGGGGGCTACGAGCAGTACTTC. The complete variable domain, with remaining parts taken from reference TRBV9 and TRBJ2-7, reads DSGVTQTPKHLITATGQRVTLRCSPRSGDLSVYWYQQSLDQGLQFLIQYYNGEERAKGNILERFSAQQFPDLHSELNLSSLELGDSALYFCASSASGTGGYEQYFGPGTRLTVT.